These 30 T cell receptor beta chains were all obtained from the same sample, sequenced in a study of cytomegalovirus exposure and HLA in healthy donors. This PCR relied on a set of 60 Vbeta primers and 13 Jbeta primers. Only in-frame clones appear in the TCRdb table, and some are missing; sequencing was by immunoSEQ multiplex PCR. The ten most abundant clones cover about 0.76% of a sample with approximately 75,000 clones. The sequenced material came from PBMCs. Every receptor here comes from a boy aged 5 to 17 in good health and CMV-seronegative.

The chain employs TRBV7-9 and TRBJ1-1; D is unclear. The CDR3 consists of 16 residues. CDR1 and CDR2 (germline): SEHNR, FQNEAQ (reference sequence). V dropped 5 bases and J dropped 3 bases, with 19 bases sitting between them. The CDR3 DNA is TGTGCCAGCAGCCCCAGTGCTTGGGTAGCGGACACTGAAGCTTTCTTT. It encodes CASSPSAWVADTEAFF.

The chain carries TRBV29-1 and TRBJ1-1, with D possibly matching TRBD1 (5 bases). Trimming took 7 bases from V and 4 from J, leaving 19 bases between them. Germline assignment: CDR1 SQVTM and CDR2 ANQGSEA. The CDR3 is made up of 14 amino acids. The CDR3 DNA is TGCAGCGCCCAAGGGGCTGCCAGTGGCACTGAAGCTTTCTTT. This codes for CSAQGAASGTEAFF.

V gene TRBV19 combines with J gene TRBJ1-5; D is unresolved. The ends were cut back, 3 bases at V and 1 base at J, with 4 bases in the middle. This CDR3 contains 13 residues. Germline V lookup: CDR1 LNHDA, CDR2 SQIVND (reference sequence). For the CDR3, the DNA is TGTGCCAGTAGTATGGCAAGCAATCAGCCCCAGCATTTT. Encoded protein: CASSMASNQPQHF.

The V call is TRBV4-2, the J call TRBJ2-7, with TRBD2 matching 10 bases. The V gene end was trimmed by 0 bases and the J gene end by 5 bases; junction bases not matched to a gene: 7. This CDR3 is 16 amino acids long. Germline V gene sequence: CDR1 LGHNA, CDR2 YNFKEQ. The chain's CDR3 is CASSQESGLAVDEQYF. CDR3 sequence (DNA): TGTGCCAGCAGCCAAGAGTCAGGACTAGCGGTGGACGAGCAGTACTTC.

Remarks on this clone: The same CDR3 can be traced to other DNA sequences in this sample. The V and J genes are TRBV9 and TRBJ2-7; 10 nucleotides align to TRBD2. Germline CDR1 and CDR2: SGDLS and YYNGEE. The CDR3 has 15 residues. With V trimmed by 0 bases and J by 7 bases, 7 bases remained unmatched. In DNA form, the CDR3 reads TGTGCCAGCAGCGTAGGTCCAAGCGGGAGGGGTGAGCAGTACTTC. It codes for CASSVGPSGRGEQYF.

This chain uses TRBV30 with TRBJ1-2; the match to TRBD1 covers 9 bases. CDR3 size: 14 residues. CDR1 GTSNPN and CDR2 SVGIG come from the germline V gene (reference sequence). V trimming: 3 bases; J trimming: 8 bases; junction bases outside the gene matches: 10. The CDR3 DNA reads TGTGCCTGGAGCGGGGACAGGGAGTCCGCCGGCTACACCTTC. It yields the protein CAWSGDRESAGYTF.

The V call is TRBV28, the J call TRBJ1-2; maybe TRBD1 (5 bases). CDR3 length equals 11 residues. Trimming removed 4 bases from V and 10 bases from J, with 10 bases in between. Germline V gene lookup returns CDR1 MDHEN and CDR2 SYDVKM. This CDR3 is CASSSRQFYTF. For the CDR3, the DNA is TGTGCCAGCAGTTCCAGACAGTTCTACACCTTC.

This chain joins TRBV4-1 and TRBJ2-2; D is undetermined. Trimming stripped 0 bases from V and 11 bases from J, with 7 bases between. Germline assignment: CDR1 MGHRA and CDR2 YSYEKL. The CDR3 has 12 amino acids. CDR3 bases: TGCGCCAGCAGCCAAGACGAGACAGAGCTGTTTTTT. Translated: CASSQDETELFF.

The chain is built from TRBV6-5 and TRBJ1-1, with 8 bases that match TRBD1. V was clipped by 5 bases and J by 6 bases; unmatched bases: 5. Per germline, CDR1 MNHEY and CDR2 SVGAGI. This CDR3 is built from 13 residues. In DNA form, the CDR3 reads TGTGCCAGCAGTCAGACAGGGGAGGCTGAAGCTTTCTTT. This gives the protein CASSQTGEAEAFF.

This chain uses TRBV21-1 with TRBJ1-2; the DNA was not compared with TRBD1, the D call given in the table. TRBV21-1 is annotated as a pseudogene. The CDR3 totals 16 residues. DNA of the CDR3: TGTGCCAGCAGCTACACCGGGACAGGGCGTGGATATGGCTACACCTTC. Protein: CASSYTGTGRGYGYTF.

V usage is TRBV4-3 and J usage is TRBJ2-2; weak D call: TRBD2 (6 bases). CDR1 and CDR2 (germline): LGHNA, YSLEER. The CDR3 runs 14 residues. V lost 1 base and J 7 bases, leaving 10 bases between the germline ends. The CDR3 region is CASSQAYGGGELFF. CDR3 sequence (DNA): TGCGCCAGCAGCCAAGCTTACGGGGGCGGGGAGCTGTTTTTT.

The chain has TRBV5-6 and TRBJ2-7, with TRBD2 matching 7 bases. The germline gives CDR1 SGHDT, CDR2 YYEEEE. The CDR3 is 15 residues long. With 0 bases clipped from V and 2 bases from J, the junction kept 5 bases outside the gene matches. The CDR3 is CASSLVGRETYEQYF. CDR3 in DNA: TGTGCCAGCAGCTTGGTTGGGCGGGAGACCTACGAGCAGTACTTC.

V and J are TRBV6-5 and TRBJ1-3, with D possibly being TRBD1 (5 bases). The germline V gene has CDR1 MNHEY and CDR2 SVGAGI. V was trimmed by 2 bases and J by 4 bases, leaving 12 bases between them. CDR3 length: 15 amino acids. The CDR3 DNA sequence: TGTGCCAGCAGTTACAGGGGCGCATCCGGAAACACCATATATTTT. Its translation: CASSYRGASGNTIYF.

The chain joins TRBV4-3 to TRBJ2-1, with 8 bases aligning to TRBD2. V lost 1 base and J lost 9; bases outside the gene matches: 8. This CDR3 is 15 amino acids long. The germline V gene has CDR1 LGHNA and CDR2 YSLEER. Here the CDR3 DNA reads TGCGCCAGCAGCCAAGGGACTAGCTCCGATGGTGAGCAGTTCTTC. It is translated as CASSQGTSSDGEQFF.

V is TRBV6-5 and J is TRBJ2-4, with D hard to call. V lost 8 bases, J lost 6 bases, and 11 bases lay in between. The CDR3 sequence is 12 residues long. Germline CDR1 and CDR2: MNHEY and SVGAGI. Here the CDR3 DNA reads TGTGCCAGCGGATCTCGCGGAAACATTCAGTACTTC. It translates to CASGSRGNIQYF.

The V gene is TRBV6-4, the J gene TRBJ1-3, with D hard to call. The germline V gene has CDR1 MRHNA and CDR2 SNTAGT. V lost 3 bases and J 3 bases, leaving 6 bases between the germline ends. The CDR3 consists of 13 residues. The CDR3 region is CASSEKHGNTIYF. The CDR3 DNA reads as TGTGCCAGCAGTGAGAAACATGGAAACACCATATATTTT.

In DNA form, the CDR3 reads TGTGCCAGCAGTGAATTCGGCAGGGACATCGACAATGAGCAGTTCTTC. This codes for CASSEFGRDIDNEQFF. The V call is TRBV25-1, the J call TRBJ2-1, with D maybe TRBD1 (6 bases). Looked up from germline, CDR1 is MGHDK and CDR2 is SYGVNS. V was trimmed by 1 base and J by 5 bases, leaving 15 bases between them. CDR3 length: 16 amino acids.

V gene TRBV7-6 combines with J gene TRBJ2-7; 10 bases map to TRBD1. J lost 5 bases, V lost 5 bases, and 9 bases had no gene match. CDR3 size: 15 residues. CDR1 SGHVS and CDR2 FNYEAQ come from the germline V gene. The DNA of the CDR3 is TGTGCCAGCAGCCCCAGTAGGGACAGGGGCAACGAGCAGTACTTC. Amino acid sequence: CASSPSRDRGNEQYF.

The chain recombines TRBV6-6 with TRBJ1-1, with TRBD1 matching 8 bases. The trim removed 5 bases at V and 3 bases at J, leaving 11 bases unmatched. CDR1 is MNHNY, CDR2 SVGAGI, per germline (reference sequence). This CDR3 region has 16 residues. CDR3 in DNA: TGTGCCAGCAGTCTTAAACCCCCGGGACAGGACACTGAAGCTTTCTTT. Translating gives CASSLKPPGQDTEAFF.

This rearrangement joins TRBV6-4 to TRBJ2-1, with D perhaps matching TRBD1 (5 bases). CDR3 size: 13 residues. V was shortened by 3 bases and J by 10 bases, with 13 bases between the two germline ends. The germline gives CDR1 MRHNA, CDR2 SNTAGT. The CDR3 coding sequence is TGTGCCAGCAGTGAGGGTGGGGCTCAGGAGCAGTTCTTC. It encodes CASSEGGAQEQFF.

The V and J genes are TRBV19 and TRBJ2-3; no definite D call. In germline, CDR1 is LNHDA, CDR2 SQIVND (reference sequence). This CDR3 spans 13 amino acids. V was clipped by 9 bases and J by 4 bases, with 14 bases between them. The CDR3 DNA follows: TGTGCCAGCTCATCGCAACGGGCAGATACGCAGTATTTT. Encoded protein: CASSSQRADTQYF.

The gene calls are TRBV27 and TRBJ2-7; possibly TRBD2 for D (5 bases). The CDR3 has 13 residues. Germline loops: CDR1 MNHEY, CDR2 SMNVEV (reference sequence). Trimming took off 1 base at V and 3 bases at J, with 7 bases between the two ends. For the CDR3, the DNA is TGTGCCAGCAGTTTATTTGCGGGCTACGAGCAGTACTTC. This encodes CASSLFAGYEQYF.

The chain is built from TRBV6-1 and TRBJ2-5; 7 bases align to TRBD1. Germline values: CDR1 MNHNS, CDR2 SASEGT. The CDR3 has 15 residues. The ends lost 6 bases at V and 2 bases at J; junction bases unmatched: 9. This CDR3 reads CASSGHRGLQETQYF. The DNA of the CDR3 is TGTGCCAGCAGCGGCCACAGGGGCCTGCAAGAGACCCAGTACTTC.

The rearrangement uses TRBV5-1 and TRBJ2-3; the D is unclear. Germline V lookup: CDR1 SGHRS, CDR2 YFSETQ. The CDR3 consists of 16 residues. The V end lost 6 bases, the J end lost 0 bases, and 17 bases lay between the germline ends. For the CDR3, the DNA is TGCGCCAGCACCACTACCGGTTTACTCAGCACAGATACGCAGTATTTT. Its protein product is CASTTTGLLSTDTQYF.

V is TRBV18 and J is TRBJ1-1; no clear D. This CDR3 has 13 amino acids. Germline CDR1 and CDR2: KGHSH and LQKENI. Trimming removed 2 bases from V and 5 bases from J, with 9 bases in between. CDR3: CASSPKENTEAFF. The CDR3 bases are TGTGCCAGCTCACCAAAGGAGAATACTGAAGCTTTCTTT.

V usage is TRBV11-2 and J usage is TRBJ1-1, with D possibly TRBD1 on 6 matching bases. The CDR3 has 16 amino acids. In germline, CDR1 is SGHAT, CDR2 FQNNGV. V dropped 5 bases and J dropped 4 bases, with 20 bases sitting between them. The CDR3 DNA follows: TGTGCCAGCAGCCCCCGACGCGGACAGCTCCTCACTGAAGCTTTCTTT. It is translated as CASSPRRGQLLTEAFF.

This chain uses TRBV29-1 with TRBJ1-2; no clear D gene. The germline CDR1 and CDR2 sequences are SQVTM and ANQGSEA. V lost 7 bases, J lost 2 bases, and 8 bases lay in between. The CDR3 has 11 residues. CDR3 DNA sequence: TGCAGCGCCCAGGCAAACTATGGCTACACCTTC. Residues: CSAQANYGYTF.

This chain joins TRBV19 and TRBJ2-3, with D perhaps TRBD2 (5 bases). V lost 5 bases and J 1 base, leaving 7 bases between the germline ends. The CDR3 runs to 13 residues. The germline CDR1 and CDR2 sequences are LNHDA and SQIVND (reference sequence). CDR3 DNA sequence: TGTGCCAGTAGTTTTAGCGGCACAGATACGCAGTATTTT. Translation gives CASSFSGTDTQYF.

V gene TRBV2 combines with J gene TRBJ2-7; D is possibly TRBD2 (5 bases). V lost 4 bases to trimming and J lost 2 bases, with 9 bases between them. CDR1 and CDR2 (germline): SNHLY, FYNNEI. The CDR3 has 13 residues. This chain's CDR3 is CASSVTTTYEQYF. DNA of the CDR3: TGTGCCAGCAGTGTGACTACAACCTACGAGCAGTACTTC.

This chain uses TRBV11-2 with TRBJ2-7; TRBD2 matches at 8 bases. CDR3 length: 15 residues. V lost 5 bases, J lost 4 bases, and 10 bases stayed unmatched. Per the germline V gene, CDR1 is SGHAT and CDR2 is FQNNGV. The CDR3 protein is CASSARRAGVYEQYF. CDR3 coding DNA: TGTGCCAGCAGCGCCCGGAGAGCGGGAGTGTACGAGCAGTACTTC.